This T cell receptor beta chain was captured in a study of blood T cell repertoires in COVID-19. Participants were placed into cohorts based on the clinical history they reported. Authors' methods: Estimation of nucleated cell counts was performed using reference gene primer amplification. Method: immunoSEQ multiplex PCR; TCRdb's copy keeps in-frame clones and lacks some. The V and J calls and clone size are taken from that table; D and trimming were inferred from the DNA. This sample has around 360,000 clones; about 87% occur once, and the top ten carry roughly 2%. The source of this sequence is a man between 40 and 49 years old in a cohort exposed to, infected with or recovered from COVID-19 (not recorded which). The sequencing sample was made of PBMCs or T cells enriched from blood (not recorded which).

DNA of the CDR3: TGCGCCAGCAGCGACGAGGACAGTGGCTACACTGAAGCTTTCTTT. Translating it yields CASSDEDSGYTEAFF. This sequence joins TRBV5-1 and TRBJ1-1, with a tentative D call TRBD1 (6 bases). Germline V gene lookup returns CDR1 SGHRS and CDR2 YFSETQ. The CDR3 is 15 amino acids. Trimming left V 4 bases short and J 3 bases short, with 16 bases between. Full variable domain (rest looked up from reference TRBV5-1 and TRBJ1-1): KAGVTQTPRYLIKTRGQQVTLSCSPISGHRSVSWYQQTPGQGLQFLFEYFSETQRNKGNFPGRFSGRQFSNSRSEMNVSTLELGDSALYLCASSDEDSGYTEAFFGQGTRLTVV.